Following are 30 T cell receptor beta chains from one sample sequenced in a study of response to subunit inactivated influenza vaccine. TCRdb fed the RT-PCR reads into MiXCR, producing one record per CDR3 protein. In the table there are 650,000 to 700,000 distinct CDR3 sequences, roughly 14% of which are singletons. The sequencing here drew on PBMCs from blood, taken 11 to 12 days after vaccination. The receptor set was obtained from a man aged 45-65 years who received an inactivated influenza vaccine.

This clonotype showed up just a few times. The chain employs TRBV5-1 and TRBJ2-1; 9 positions agree with TRBD2. The CDR3 runs 18 residues. CDR1 and CDR2 (germline): SGHRS, YFSETQ. Trimming removed 0 bases from V and 7 bases from J; junction bases left unmatched: 14. The CDR3 DNA is TGCGCCAGCAGCTTGGGTGCGTCTGCGGGGGGGCGGAAGAATGAGCAGTTCTTC. Protein product: CASSLGASAGGRKNEQFF. The whole variable domain, remainder taken from reference TRBV5-1 and TRBJ2-1, is KAGVTQTPRYLIKTRGQQVTLSCSPISGHRSVSWYQQTPGQGLQFLFEYFSETQRNKGNFPGRFSGRQFSNSRSEMNVSTLELGDSALYLCASSLGASAGGRKNEQFFGPGTRLTVL.

This clonotype turned up a few times. This rearrangement joins TRBV5-1 to TRBJ2-1; the D gene is possibly TRBD2 (6 bases). The CDR3 spans 14 residues. The germline V and J ends were trimmed by 4 bases and 5 bases, with 13 bases remaining between them. The germline V gene encodes CDR1 SGHRS and CDR2 YFSETQ. The CDR3 region has the DNA TGCGCCAGCAGCCCCTCGACTAGTCACAATGAGCAGTTCTTC. Its translation is CASSPSTSHNEQFF.

Only a few counts were recorded for this clonotype. The chain employs TRBV20-1 and TRBJ2-1, with 11 positions matching TRBD2. V dropped 6 bases and J dropped 7; count of bases not matched to a gene: 8. The CDR3 loop spans 14 amino acids. Germline CDR1 DFQATT, CDR2 SNEGSKA (reference sequence). CDR3 protein: CSAKGLAGSNEQFF. In DNA, the CDR3 is TGCAGTGCAAAAGGACTAGCGGGTTCTAATGAGCAGTTCTTC.

This clonotype came up many times. The chain employs TRBV5-1 and TRBJ2-2, with D possibly called TRBD1 or TRBD2 (5 bases each). Trimming pared 1 base from V and 7 bases from J, leaving 17 bases between. Germline V lookup: CDR1 SGHRS, CDR2 YFSETQ. The CDR3 runs 16 residues. The chain's CDR3 is CASSLLGTERRGELFF. The CDR3 nucleotides read TGCGCCAGCAGCTTGTTGGGGACGGAACGGCGCGGGGAGCTGTTTTTT.

This clonotype was seen ten or more times. For the CDR3, the DNA is TGTGCCAGCAGCCCACGCGGATTCTCCTACAATGAGCAGTTCTTC. Translation: CASSPRGFSYNEQFF. The J gene is TRBJ2-1, the V gene TRBV11-2, with D uncertain. Germline V gene data show CDR1 as SGHAT and CDR2 as FQNNGV. The CDR3 spans 15 residues. V gave up 5 bases and J gave up 0 bases, with 11 bases separating them.

V and J are TRBV20-1 and TRBJ2-1; perhaps TRBD1 as D (6 bases). This CDR3 comprises 14 residues. Germline V gene sequence: CDR1 DFQATT, CDR2 SNEGSKA (reference sequence). V dropped 2 bases and J dropped 6 bases, with 14 bases sitting between them. The CDR3 region has the DNA TGCAGTGCTAGAAGGCTCCTAGGGGGCAATGAGCAGTTCTTC. Its protein is CSARRLLGGNEQFF.

This clonotype was detected many times. V usage is TRBV4-3 and J usage is TRBJ2-7; D is possibly TRBD1 or TRBD2 (6 bases each). V lost 4 bases and J 4 bases, leaving 20 bases between the germline ends. Germline V gives CDR1 LGHNA, CDR2 YSLEER. The CDR3 covers 16 residues. The CDR3 DNA reads TGCGCCAGCAGCCTGGTTTGGGGGGCCGTCCTGTACGAGCAGTACTTC. Encoded protein: CASSLVWGAVLYEQYF.

This clonotype was counted at least ten times. This sequence joins TRBV28 and TRBJ2-2, with 10 bases aligning to TRBD2. Unmatched junction bases numbered 20, after V lost 6 bases and J lost 4 bases. Germline V gene sequence: CDR1 MDHEN, CDR2 SYDVKM. CDR3 length: 20 amino acids. The CDR3 DNA sequence: TGTGCCAGCAGCCTATTAACAGGACTAGCGGATCCTATTGGCACCGGGGAGCTGTTTTTT. Translated: CASSLLTGLADPIGTGELFF.

This clonotype was counted between two and nine times. The chain employs TRBV11-2 and TRBJ2-1, with 12 bases lining up with TRBD2. The CDR3 runs to 15 residues. Germline V gene sequence: CDR1 SGHAT, CDR2 FQNNGV. The V segment lost 5 bases and the J segment 4 bases; nucleotides outside the gene matches: 3. The CDR3 is CASSITSGRYNEQFF. In DNA, the CDR3 is TGTGCCAGCAGCATTACTAGCGGGAGGTACAATGAGCAGTTCTTC. Full variable domain (remainder filled in from reference TRBV11-2 and TRBJ2-1): EAGVAQSPRYKIIEKRQSVAFWCNPISGHATLYWYQQILGQGPKLLIQFQNNGVVDDSQLPKDRFSAERLKGVDSTLKIQPAKLEDSAVYLCASSITSGRYNEQFFGPGTRLTVL.

The genes are TRBV20-1 and TRBJ1-5; D is unresolved. This CDR3 region has 13 residues. CDR1 and CDR2 from the germline V gene are DFQATT and SNEGSKA (reference sequence). V lost 0 bases, J lost 5 bases, and 8 bases lay in between. The CDR3 sequence: CSAREINDQPQHF. In nucleotides, the CDR3 is TGCAGTGCTAGAGAAATTAATGATCAGCCCCAGCATTTT.

The chain combines TRBV28 with TRBJ2-7, with 7 positions matching TRBD1. This CDR3 has 14 amino acids. The V segment lost 7 bases and the J segment 2 bases; nucleotides outside the gene matches: 8. Germline CDR1 MDHEN, CDR2 SYDVKM. CDR3 DNA: TGTGCCAGCAAAAGCTCGGGACAGACCTACGAGCAGTACTTC. This gives the protein CASKSSGQTYEQYF.

The chain couples TRBV28 to TRBJ2-1; 7 bases match TRBD1. In germline, CDR1 is MDHEN, CDR2 SYDVKM. The length of the CDR3 is 14 residues. V gave up 2 bases and J gave up 7 bases; unmatched junction bases: 5. The CDR3 DNA reads as TGTGCCAGCAGTTTAGGGACAGTTTTAAATGAGCAGTTCTTC. It yields the protein CASSLGTVLNEQFF.

Many counts were recorded for this clonotype. The V call is TRBV7-9, the J call TRBJ1-1; D ambiguous. The V gene lost 3 bases and the J gene lost 0 bases, with 11 bases spanning the gap. The CDR3 is 15 residues long. Germline assignment: CDR1 SEHNR and CDR2 FQNEAQ (reference sequence). The CDR3: CASSLVINMNTEAFF. DNA for the CDR3: TGTGCCAGCAGCTTGGTCATAAACATGAACACTGAAGCTTTCTTT.

This clonotype was seen only a few times. J is TRBJ2-1 and V is TRBV7-2, with D unresolved. The V end was cut by 0 bases, the J end by 4 bases, with 10 bases between. This CDR3 is built from 15 residues. Germline V CDR1 and CDR2: SGHTA, FQGNSA. For the CDR3, the DNA is TGTGCCAGCAGCTTAGCTCAAGTCCTATACAATGAGCAGTTCTTC. The encoded protein is CASSLAQVLYNEQFF.

In its sample, this clonotype was seen a few times. A much larger clone differs by one base, so this may be a read error. The V and J genes are TRBV6-1 and TRBJ1-3; 7 bases fit TRBD1. The CDR3 is 14 amino acids. Germline V gives CDR1 MNHNS, CDR2 SASEGT. V shed 4 bases, J shed 0 bases, and the junction held 0 bases outside the gene matches. CDR3 coding DNA: TGTGCCAGCAGTGGGGACAGCTCTGGAAACACCATATATTTT. It specifies CASSGDSSGNTIYF.

This clonotype came up many times. The chain uses TRBV20-1 and TRBJ2-7, with TRBD1 matching 9 bases. This CDR3 contains 13 residues. The germline gives CDR1 DFQATT, CDR2 SNEGSKA (reference sequence). V lost 3 bases to trimming and J lost 3 bases; unmatched junction nucleotides: 3. The CDR3 coding sequence is TGCAGTGCTAGGAGACAGGGGGGCTACGAGCAGTACTTC. It specifies CSARRQGGYEQYF.

This chain links TRBV5-4 with TRBJ1-6, with 7 bases aligning to TRBD1. This CDR3 spans 16 amino acids. CDR1 and CDR2 (germline): SGHNT, YYREEE (reference sequence). J lost 6 bases, V lost 4 bases, and 10 bases had no gene match. For the CDR3, the DNA is TGTGCCAGCAGCCGATCGGGACAGAGTCTTAATTCACCCCTCCACTTT. Translation gives CASSRSGQSLNSPLHF.

Ten or more counts support this clonotype. V is TRBV5-1 and J is TRBJ1-6; 7 bases agree with TRBD1. There are 14 residues in the CDR3. The germline gives CDR1 SGHRS, CDR2 YFSETQ. Trimming at V came to 2 bases and at J to 6 bases, leaving 2 bases not matched to a gene. The CDR3 nucleotides read TGCGCCAGCAGCTTCGGGACAGTTAATTCACCCCTCCACTTT. Translation gives CASSFGTVNSPLHF.

This clonotype was detected a few times. The V gene is TRBV27, the J gene TRBJ2-7; 9 bases align to TRBD1. V lost 6 bases, J lost 6 bases, and 9 bases stayed unmatched. CDR1 and CDR2 from the germline V gene are MNHEY and SMNVEV (reference sequence). The CDR3 runs to 14 residues. Here the CDR3 reads CASSYRGQGSEQYF. The CDR3 region has the DNA TGTGCCAGCAGCTATCGGGGACAGGGCTCCGAGCAGTACTTC.

This sequence joins TRBV10-3 and TRBJ1-1, with TRBD1 identical over 7 bases. The CDR3 is made up of 13 amino acids. The germline V gene has CDR1 ENHRY and CDR2 SYGVKD. Trimming removed 11 bases from V and 2 bases from J; junction bases left unmatched: 8. CDR3 coding DNA: TGTGCCGCGAGAACAGGGGTTAACACTGAAGCTTTCTTT. Its protein is CAARTGVNTEAFF.

There are many counts of this clonotype. The rearrangement uses TRBV11-2 and TRBJ1-6, with D tentatively TRBD1 (5 bases). Deletions cut 6 bases from V and 10 bases from J, with 13 bases between. Germline V gene lookup returns CDR1 SGHAT and CDR2 FQNNGV. This CDR3 has 13 amino acids. The CDR3, as DNA: TGTGCCAGCAGTCAGGGTCCGGGCTCACCCCTCCACTTT. Protein sequence: CASSQGPGSPLHF.

This sequence joins TRBV7-9 and TRBJ2-2; D might be TRBD2 (5 bases). Germline CDR1 reads SEHNR; CDR2 reads FQNEAQ (reference sequence). Trimming shortened V by 7 bases and J by 2 bases, and 17 bases separated the two germline ends. The CDR3 loop spans 16 amino acids. CDR3 DNA: TGTGCCAGCACACCCACTGGAGGACTCAACACCGGGGAGCTGTTTTTT. It yields the protein CASTPTGGLNTGELFF.

The genes are TRBV27 and TRBJ1-5; tentatively, D is TRBD1 (5 bases). Per the germline V gene, CDR1 is MNHEY and CDR2 is SMNVEV (reference sequence). The CDR3 consists of 15 residues. The ends were cut back, 6 bases at V and 3 bases at J, with 15 bases in the middle. The CDR3 is CASRMGPTVNQPQHF. The CDR3 region has the DNA TGTGCCAGCAGGATGGGACCTACGGTCAATCAGCCCCAGCATTTT.

This clonotype has only a few counts. The chain recombines TRBV5-1 with TRBJ2-5; TRBD1 agrees at 8 bases. The CDR3 totals 16 residues. The germline gives CDR1 SGHRS, CDR2 YFSETQ. V gave up 4 bases and J gave up 4 bases; unmatched junction bases: 12. CDR3 DNA sequence: TGCGCCAGCAGCCGACCTTCAGGGGGCTTTCGAGAGACCCAGTACTTC. Translation: CASSRPSGGFRETQYF.

There are a few counts of this clonotype. The V call is TRBV5-1, the J call TRBJ1-5; TRBD1 matches at 7 bases. After removal of 4 bases from V and 2 bases from J, the junction contained 6 bases not matched to a gene. The CDR3 extends over 15 amino acids. The germline CDR1 and CDR2 sequences are SGHRS and YFSETQ. The DNA of the CDR3 is TGCGCCAGCAGCATCGAGGGGGCGCGCAATCAGCCCCAGCATTTT. Encoded protein: CASSIEGARNQPQHF.

The chain couples TRBV7-6 to TRBJ2-7; TRBD1 agrees at 7 bases. V shed 3 bases and J 1 base; nucleotides not matched to a gene: 6. The CDR3 consists of 15 residues. CDR1 is SGHVS, CDR2 FNYEAQ, per germline. CDR3 amino acids: CASSFSDRFSYEQYF. In DNA form, the CDR3 reads TGTGCCAGCAGCTTCTCGGACAGGTTTTCCTACGAGCAGTACTTC.

This clonotype was seen a few times. The chain is built from TRBV4-2 and TRBJ2-7; D could derive from TRBD1 or TRBD2 (5 bases each). Trimming took off 0 bases at V and 7 bases at J, with 19 bases between the two ends. The CDR3 loop spans 16 amino acids. Germline CDR1 reads LGHNA; CDR2 reads YNFKEQ. CDR3 sequence: CASSQDGGRTGREQYF. The CDR3 DNA follows: TGTGCCAGCAGCCAAGATGGGGGAAGAACGGGGCGGGAGCAGTACTTC.

This sequence joins TRBV20-1 and TRBJ2-1, with TRBD2 as a possible D gene (6 bases). This CDR3 has 12 residues. CDR1 and CDR2 (germline): DFQATT, SNEGSKA (reference sequence). Trimming took off 6 bases at V and 7 bases at J, with 13 bases between the two ends. The CDR3 here is CSAARDWNEQFF. In DNA form, the CDR3 reads TGCAGTGCCGCCCGGGACTGGAATGAGCAGTTCTTC.

This clonotype was recorded many times. One end of the junction fails to match germline, which may point to a read error. The chain has TRBV3-1 and TRBJ2-5; possible D gene TRBD2, 7 bases. Germline CDR1 and CDR2: LGHDT and YNNKEL (reference sequence). There are 15 residues in the CDR3. The CDR3 nucleotides read TGTGCCAGCAGTCAAGTCAAGGGAGGGGGGGAGACCCAGTACTTC. Translated: CASSQVKGGGETQYF.

This clonotype was seen many times. CDR3 nucleotide sequence: TGTGCCAGCTCACCACGGGACAGGGCCTCCTACGAGCAGTACTTC. Its translation is CASSPRDRASYEQYF. The gene calls are TRBV18 and TRBJ2-7, with TRBD1 matching over 9 bases. Germline trimming cut 1 base from V and 0 bases from J; bases unmatched to any gene: 1. Germline V gives CDR1 KGHSH, CDR2 LQKENI. CDR3 length: 15 residues.